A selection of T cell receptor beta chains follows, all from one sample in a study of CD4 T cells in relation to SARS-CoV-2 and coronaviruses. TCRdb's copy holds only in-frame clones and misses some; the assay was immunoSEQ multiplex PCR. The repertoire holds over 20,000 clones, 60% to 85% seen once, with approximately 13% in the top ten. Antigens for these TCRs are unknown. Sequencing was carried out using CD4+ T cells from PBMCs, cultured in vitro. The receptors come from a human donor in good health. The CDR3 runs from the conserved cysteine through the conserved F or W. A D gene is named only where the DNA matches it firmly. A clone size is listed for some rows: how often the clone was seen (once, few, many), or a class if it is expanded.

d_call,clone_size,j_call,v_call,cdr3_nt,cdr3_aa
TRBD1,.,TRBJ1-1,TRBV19,TGTGCCAGTAAACAGGGGGAAAGAGACACTGAAGCTTTCTTT,CASKQGERDTEAFF
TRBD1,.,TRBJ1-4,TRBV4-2,TGTGCCAGCAGCCCCCAGGGGGCAACTAATGAAAAACTGTTTTTT,CASSPQGATNEKLFF
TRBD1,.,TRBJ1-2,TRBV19,TGTGCCAGTAGTGTCGGACAGGGCAGAGGCTACACCTTC,CASSVGQGRGYTF
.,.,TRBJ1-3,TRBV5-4,TGTGCCAGCAGCTTGTCCCCGGACTTCATAGGAAACACCATATATTTT,CASSLSPDFIGNTIYF
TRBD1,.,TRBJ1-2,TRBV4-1,TGCGCCAGCAGCCAACCGGGACAGGGGATCTATGGCTACACCTTC,CASSQPGQGIYGYTF
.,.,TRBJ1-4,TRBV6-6,TGTGCCAGCAGGAGGGGTGCAACTAATGAAAAACTGTTTTTT,CASRRGATNEKLFF
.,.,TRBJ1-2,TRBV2,TGTGCCAGCAGTGAAGGGCAACTTAACTATGGCTACACCTTC,CASSEGQLNYGYTF
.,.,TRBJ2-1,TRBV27,TGTGCCAGCAGTGCACTAGGCGGGGTTAGGTATGAGCAGTTCTTC,CASSALGGVRYEQFF
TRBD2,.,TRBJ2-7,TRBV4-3,TGCGCCAGCAGCCAATCTGAGCGGGGGGGCTTCGAGCAGTACTTC,CASSQSERGGFEQYF
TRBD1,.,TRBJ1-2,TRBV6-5,TGTGCCAGCAGCCGAGGGGGCAGCTATGGCTACACCTTC,CASSRGGSYGYTF
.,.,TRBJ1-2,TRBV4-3,TGCGCCAGCAGCCAAGATTTGATAGCTAACTATGGCCACACCTTC,CASSQDLIANYGHTF
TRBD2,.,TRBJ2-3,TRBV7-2,TGTGCCAGCAGCTGGGGCGGGGGAAGCACAGATACGCAGTATTTT,CASSWGGGSTDTQYF
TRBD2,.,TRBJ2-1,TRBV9,TGTGCCAGCAGCGAGCGGGAGGGCTCCTACAATGAGCAGTTCTTC,CASSEREGSYNEQFF
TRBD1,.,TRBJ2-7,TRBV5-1,TGCGCCAGCAGGTCCGGGACAGGGGTCTACGAGCAGTACTTC,CASRSGTGVYEQYF
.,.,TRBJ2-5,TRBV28,TGTGCCAGCAGTTTGCTTCAGGAGACCCAGTACTTC,CASSLLQETQYF
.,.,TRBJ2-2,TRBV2,TGTGCCAGCAGTGAAATCAGCAACACCGGGGAGCTGTTTTTT,CASSEISNTGELFF
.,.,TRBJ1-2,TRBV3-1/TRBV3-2,TGTGCCAGCAGCCAACTTAGGACGGTTACCTATGGCTACACCTTC,CASSQLRTVTYGYTF
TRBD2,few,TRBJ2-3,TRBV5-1,TGCGCCAGCAGCTTGGTGGCTAGCGGGACAGATACGCAGTATTTT,CASSLVASGTDTQYF
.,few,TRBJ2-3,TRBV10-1,TGCGCCAGCAGTGAGTCGGAAGGTGATACGCAGTATTTT,CASSESEGDTQYF
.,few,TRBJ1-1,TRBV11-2,TGTGCCAGCAGCTTTAGCGACACTGAAGCTTTCTTT,CASSFSDTEAFF
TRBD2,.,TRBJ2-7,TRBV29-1,TGCAGCGTTGCGGGAGGCCGACACGAGCAGTACTTC,CSVAGGRHEQYF
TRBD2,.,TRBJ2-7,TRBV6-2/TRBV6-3,TGTGCCAGCAGTTACTCGATAGCGGGAAGGTACGAGCAGTACTTC,CASSYSIAGRYEQYF
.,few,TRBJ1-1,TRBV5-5,TGTGCCAGCAGCTTCCATACATCCACTGAAGCTTTCTTT,CASSFHTSTEAFF
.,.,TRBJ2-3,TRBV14,TGTGCCAGCACCCCGTCGGGCACAGATACGCAGTATTTT,CASTPSGTDTQYF
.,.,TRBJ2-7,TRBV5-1,TGCGCCAGCAGCCAGGACGGAGCGACGTCGTCCGAGCAGTACTTC,CASSQDGATSSEQYF
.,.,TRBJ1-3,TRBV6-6,TGTGCCAGCAGTTTGGGGTCTGGCGTTATCACCATATATTTT,CASSLGSGVITIYF
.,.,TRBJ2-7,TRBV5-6,TGTGCCAGCAGCACCACAGGGTCCGACAACGAGCAGTACTTC,CASSTTGSDNEQYF
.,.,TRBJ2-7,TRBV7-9,TGTGCCAGCAGCTTAGGGCTCAGCGAGCAGTACTTC,CASSLGLSEQYF
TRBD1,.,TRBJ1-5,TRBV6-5,TGTGCCAGCAGTTACACAGGGGTCGGCAATCAGCCCCAGCATTTT,CASSYTGVGNQPQHF
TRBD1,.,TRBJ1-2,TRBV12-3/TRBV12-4,TGTGCCAGCAGCGGACAGGGAGGCTATGGCTACACCTTC,CASSGQGGYGYTF
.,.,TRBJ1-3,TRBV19,TGTGCCAGTACCCTTAGGCGGGATGCCGGAAACACCATATATTTT,CASTLRRDAGNTIYF
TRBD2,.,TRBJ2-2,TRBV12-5,TGTGCTAGTGGTTTTGGGCGGGGGGGCTTCGGGTTTAACGGGGAGCTGTTTTTT,CASGFGRGGFGFNGELFF
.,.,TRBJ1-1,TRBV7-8,TGTGCCAGCAGCCTCAATCGACAGGCCCTGAACACTGAAGCTTTCTTT,CASSLNRQALNTEAFF
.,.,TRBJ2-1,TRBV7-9,TGTGCCAGCAGCCCCGTCCTCTACAATGAGCAGTTCTTC,CASSPVLYNEQFF
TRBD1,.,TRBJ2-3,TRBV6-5,TGTGCCAGCAGTACTCGGACAGGGGGCACAGATACGCAGTATTTT,CASSTRTGGTDTQYF
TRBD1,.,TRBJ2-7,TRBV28,TGTGCCAGCAGTTTCCCGGACAGGGAACAGTACTTC,CASSFPDREQYF
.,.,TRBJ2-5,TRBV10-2,TGCGCCAGCAGTGCCCCCCGGGGGCAAGAGACCCAGTACTTC,CASSAPRGQETQYF
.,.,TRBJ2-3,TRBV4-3,TGCGCCAGCAGCCAAGAGTGGCAGCCAGGGGATACGCAGTATTTT,CASSQEWQPGDTQYF
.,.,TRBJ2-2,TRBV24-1,TGTGCCACCAGTGATCTAGGGGGGGACACCGGGGAGCTGTTTTTT,CATSDLGGDTGELFF
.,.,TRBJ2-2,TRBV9,TGTGCCAGCAGCGTAGCTAGCTCGGAGAACACCGGGGAGCTGTTTTTT,CASSVASSENTGELFF
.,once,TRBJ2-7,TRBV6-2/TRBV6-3,TGTGCCAGCAGTTACACCGGAACCCGAGGGTGGTCCTACGAGCAGTACTTC,CASSYTGTRGWSYEQYF
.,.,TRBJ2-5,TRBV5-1,TGCGCCAGCAGTTCGGCGCGGCAGGGAATTGAGACCCAGTACTTC,CASSSARQGIETQYF
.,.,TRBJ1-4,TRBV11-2,TGTGCCAGCAGCTCGGGGGGCGCGGCGAGGTTTTTT,CASSSGGAARFF
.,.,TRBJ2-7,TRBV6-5,TGTGCCAGCATTTGGGCTCGGGGGTTTCCCTACGAGCAGTACTTC,CASIWARGFPYEQYF
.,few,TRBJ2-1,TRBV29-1,TGCAGCGTCCTCCAGGCTTTGGGTGGCAATGAGCAGTTCTTC,CSVLQALGGNEQFF
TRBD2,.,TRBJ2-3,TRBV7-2,TGTGCCAGCAGCTTACTAGCGGGAGGGCCACGAGATACGCAGTATTTT,CASSLLAGGPRDTQYF
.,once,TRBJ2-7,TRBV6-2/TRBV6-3,TGTGCCAGCAGCCCTACTGACAGGAGACGATCCTACGAGCAGTACTTC,CASSPTDRRRSYEQYF
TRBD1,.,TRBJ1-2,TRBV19,TGTGCCAGTAGCCTTTCGACAGGGGGGAACTATGGCTACACCTTC,CASSLSTGGNYGYTF